What follows are 29 T cell receptor beta chains derived from one specimen sequenced in a study of blood T cell repertoires in COVID-19. Only in-frame clones appear in the TCRdb table, and some are missing; sequencing was by immunoSEQ multiplex PCR. The sample contains approximately 200,000 clones, about 85% of which appear only once. The sequencing sample was made of PBMCs or T cells enriched from blood (not recorded which). Every receptor here comes from a woman aged 30 to 39 who had recovered from COVID-19.

This clone turned up a few times. The chain uses TRBV10-2 and TRBJ2-2; maybe TRBD2 (6 bases). With 11 bases removed from V and 4 bases from J, the gap between germline ends came to 17 bases. This CDR3 comprises 14 residues. Germline loops: CDR1 WSHSY, CDR2 SAAADI. CDR3 sequence: CAGRPGAGTGELFF. CDR3 in DNA: TGCGCCGGGCGTCCAGGAGCGGGCACCGGGGAGCTGTTTTTT.

V usage is TRBV30 and J usage is TRBJ1-5; unclear D gene. The CDR3 covers 14 residues. CDR1 and CDR2 from the germline V gene are GTSNPN and SVGIG (reference sequence). V gave up 5 bases and J gave up 3 bases, with 14 bases separating them. In DNA, the CDR3 is TGTGCCTGGGCCTCCGGGGTCTACAATCAGCCCCAGCATTTT. Its translation: CAWASGVYNQPQHF.

The chain recombines TRBV7-6 with TRBJ1-1; 7 bases agree with TRBD1. Per germline, CDR1 SGHVS and CDR2 FNYEAQ. The CDR3 has 15 amino acids. The J segment lost 3 bases and the V segment lost 4 bases, leaving 8 bases of the junction unmatched. The CDR3 bases are TGTGCCAGCAGCTCGTTACAGGGGTGGGACACTGAAGCTTTCTTT. As protein: CASSSLQGWDTEAFF.

The J gene is TRBJ1-2, the V gene TRBV29-1, with 7 bases identical to TRBD1. The CDR3 runs to 15 residues. Looked up from germline, CDR1 is SQVTM and CDR2 is ANQGSEA. V dropped 5 bases and J dropped 7; count of bases not matched to a gene: 16. CDR3 nucleotide sequence: TGCAGCGTTCAGGAGGACAGGACGGACCGGAGTGGCTACACCTTC. Translation gives CSVQEDRTDRSGYTF.

The chain recombines TRBV7-2 with TRBJ2-2; 11 bases align to TRBD2. Trimming took 1 base from V and 7 from J; bases not matched to a gene: 11. The CDR3 has 18 residues. Germline CDR1 and CDR2: SGHTA and FQGNSA. This CDR3 reads CASSLVGLAGGSIGELFF. As DNA, the CDR3 is TGTGCCAGCAGCTTAGTTGGTCTAGCGGGGGGCAGCATCGGGGAGCTGTTTTTT.

The chain employs TRBV14 and TRBJ2-7; tentatively, D is TRBD1 (6 bases). This CDR3 is 15 amino acids long. Trimming removed 4 bases at V and 4 bases at J, with 17 bases between. From germline, CDR1 is SGHDN and CDR2 FVKESK. The CDR3 protein is CASSPHRASLYEQYF. DNA of the CDR3: TGTGCCAGCAGCCCCCACAGGGCCTCCCTTTACGAGCAGTACTTC.

The gene calls are TRBV10-3 and TRBJ2-7, with D perhaps matching TRBD1 (6 bases). The V end was cut by 5 bases, the J end by 6 bases, with 14 bases between. In germline, CDR1 is ENHRY, CDR2 SYGVKD. This CDR3 region has 13 residues. CDR3 sequence reads: CAISLNRVGEQYF. CDR3 sequence (DNA): TGTGCCATCAGTCTTAACAGGGTTGGCGAGCAGTACTTC.

The V gene is TRBV6-5, the J gene TRBJ2-3, with a weak D call TRBD1 (5 bases). Germline CDR1 MNHEY, CDR2 SVGAGI. The CDR3 spans 13 residues. V lost 7 bases and J lost 3, with 11 bases in between. The CDR3 loop is CASTLSGTDTQYF. DNA of the CDR3: TGTGCCAGCACCCTGTCAGGGACAGATACGCAGTATTTT.

V gene TRBV27 combines with J gene TRBJ1-1; no clear D gene. Germline CDR1 is MNHEY and CDR2 is SMNVEV (reference sequence). The length of the CDR3 is 14 residues. V lost 4 bases and J lost 0, with 9 bases in between. Here the CDR3 DNA reads TGTGCCAGCAGTTCTGACATCATGAACACTGAAGCTTTCTTT. This gives the protein CASSSDIMNTEAFF.

This clone was detected many times. CDR3 residues: CASSLFGSRYEQYF. CDR3 nucleotide sequence: TGTGCCAGCAGCTTATTCGGTAGCCGTTACGAGCAGTACTTC. V gene TRBV7-8 combines with J gene TRBJ2-7; D is unclear. V was clipped by 2 bases and J by 4 bases, with 12 bases between them. The CDR3 sequence is 14 residues long. Germline V gene lookup returns CDR1 SGHVS and CDR2 FQNEAQ.

The V gene is TRBV28, the J gene TRBJ2-6; 7 positions agree with TRBD1. Germline V gene data show CDR1 as MDHEN and CDR2 as SYDVKM. Germline trimming cut 6 bases from V and 2 bases from J; bases unmatched to any gene: 7. This CDR3 is 16 amino acids long. In DNA form, the CDR3 reads TGTGCCAGCAGCACGGGGACAGTAGCTGGGGCCAACGTCCTGACTTTC. Its protein product is CASSTGTVAGANVLTF.

This rearrangement joins TRBV16 to TRBJ2-7; 8 bases are a match to TRBD1. J was trimmed by 2 bases and V by 7 bases; bases with no gene match: 10. The CDR3 is 15 amino acids. The germline V gene has CDR1 KGHSY and CDR2 FQNENV. The CDR3 region is CASTPNLGQAYEQYF. CDR3 sequence (DNA): TGTGCCAGCACCCCCAACCTGGGACAGGCCTACGAGCAGTACTTC. Full variable domain (outside the CDR3, taken from reference TRBV16 and TRBJ2-7): GEEVAQTPKHLVRGEGQKAKLYCAPIKGHSYVFWYQQVLKNEFKFLISFQNENVFDETGMPKERFSAKCLPNSPCSLEIQATKLEDSAVYFCASTPNLGQAYEQYFGPGTRLTVT.

The V gene is TRBV28, the J gene TRBJ1-2; maybe TRBD1 (5 bases). This CDR3 has 15 amino acids. V was clipped by 7 bases and J by 3 bases, with 18 bases between them. Per the germline V gene, CDR1 is MDHEN and CDR2 is SYDVKM. The CDR3 coding sequence is TGTGCCAGCAAGGAGGGGACCCCCTGGGACTATGGCTACACCTTC. Its translation is CASKEGTPWDYGYTF.

The V call is TRBV7-2, the J call TRBJ1-6; TRBD1 is a possible D gene (5 bases). Germline V gene sequence: CDR1 SGHTA, CDR2 FQGNSA. The CDR3 is 16 amino acids. Trimming removed 5 bases at V and 10 bases at J, with 21 bases between. This CDR3 reads CASSLVAGLSWSPLHF. The CDR3 DNA reads as TGTGCCAGCAGCCTAGTGGCAGGGCTAAGCTGGTCACCCCTCCACTTT.

The chain combines TRBV6-5 with TRBJ2-2, with D maybe TRBD2 (5 bases). Germline V gene lookup returns CDR1 MNHEY and CDR2 SVGAGI. V was trimmed by 6 bases and J by 0 bases, leaving 11 bases between them. This CDR3 has 15 amino acids. The CDR3, as DNA: TGTGCCAGCAGCCCCTACGGGACGAACACCGGGGAGCTGTTTTTT. Translated: CASSPYGTNTGELFF.

This clone appeared once. V gene TRBV7-3 combines with J gene TRBJ1-2, with D perhaps TRBD1 (6 bases). Germline V lookup: CDR1 SGHTA, CDR2 FQGTGA. Trimming took off 0 bases at V and 8 bases at J, with 13 bases between the two ends. This CDR3 region has 14 residues. The CDR3 DNA reads as TGTGCCAGCAGCTTAACGGCAGGGGAGAGCGGCTACACCTTC. As protein: CASSLTAGESGYTF.

The chain uses TRBV30 and TRBJ2-1; 13 nucleotides match TRBD2. V trimming: 8 bases; J trimming: 9 bases; junction bases outside the gene matches: 10. The CDR3 sequence is 14 residues long. Per the germline V gene, CDR1 is GTSNPN and CDR2 is SVGIG (reference sequence). The DNA of the CDR3 is TGTGCCAGGACTAGCGGGAGATTTGGCGGTGAGCAGTTCTTC. The encoded protein is CARTSGRFGGEQFF.

CDR3 protein: CASSPRLTLEQFF. Written as DNA, the CDR3 is TGTGCCAGCAGCCCCCGTTTGACTCTTGAGCAGTTCTTC. This rearrangement joins TRBV9 to TRBJ2-1; D unresolved. Trimming pared 4 bases from V and 9 bases from J, leaving 14 bases between. Germline V gene sequence: CDR1 SGDLS, CDR2 YYNGEE. The CDR3 is 13 amino acids.

The chain carries TRBV5-1 and TRBJ2-5; possibly TRBD1 for D (6 bases). The V gene lost 6 bases and the J gene lost 2 bases, with 14 bases spanning the gap. This CDR3 spans 14 amino acids. Germline V gene lookup returns CDR1 SGHRS and CDR2 YFSETQ. The CDR3 DNA follows: TGCGCCAGCAACCGGGACAACGGTCAAGAGACCCAGTACTTC. Translation: CASNRDNGQETQYF.

CDR3 in DNA: TGCAGTGCTAGTGACGGACAGTCCTTTAATCAGCCCCAGCATTTT. It encodes CSASDGQSFNQPQHF. The chain has TRBV20-1 and TRBJ1-5, with D possibly being TRBD1 (6 bases). The germline V gene has CDR1 DFQATT and CDR2 SNEGSKA (reference sequence). This CDR3 has 15 residues. Trimming left V 3 bases short and J 4 bases short, with 16 bases between.

This rearrangement joins TRBV19 to TRBJ1-1; D gene unclear. In germline, CDR1 is LNHDA, CDR2 SQIVND (reference sequence). The CDR3 contains 15 residues. Trimming cost V 5 bases and J 6 bases, with 19 bases left between them. The DNA of the CDR3 is TGTGCCAGTAGTGGAAAGAGGGCGGTTCTCTCTGAAGCTTTCTTT. Translating it yields CASSGKRAVLSEAFF.

The chain has TRBV21-1 and TRBJ1-1. TRBV21-1 is a documented pseudogene. This CDR3 has 14 amino acids. CDR3 sequence (DNA): TGTGCCAGCACCATAATCGGGGAAAACACTGAAGCTTTCTTT. It is translated as CASTIIGENTEAFF.

The V call is TRBV6-5, the J call TRBJ2-3, with D hard to call. V was clipped by 5 bases and J by 1 base, with 13 bases between them. Per the germline V gene, CDR1 is MNHEY and CDR2 is SVGAGI. The CDR3 runs to 15 residues. DNA of the CDR3: TGTGCCAGCAGTCCCTTGTTCCGGGGCACAGATACGCAGTATTTT. This translates into CASSPLFRGTDTQYF.

This rearrangement joins TRBV7-2 to TRBJ2-3; 7 bases fit TRBD2. V was pared by 5 bases and J by 0 bases, with 11 bases of the junction left unmatched. Germline CDR1 reads SGHTA; CDR2 reads FQGNSA. This CDR3 comprises 17 residues. This chain's CDR3 is CASSASGESASTDTQYF. Written as DNA, the CDR3 is TGTGCCAGCAGCGCAAGCGGGGAGTCTGCTAGCACAGATACGCAGTATTTT.

The chain links TRBV7-2 to TRBJ1-1; no clear D gene. Germline lookup yields CDR1 SGHTA and CDR2 FQGNSA. This CDR3 has 14 residues. Trimming stripped 0 bases from V and 1 base from J, with 6 bases between. The CDR3 spells CASSLATGNTEAFF. In DNA, the CDR3 is TGTGCCAGCAGCTTAGCGACGGGGAACACTGAAGCTTTCTTT.

The V and J genes are TRBV4-1 and TRBJ2-7, with 11 bases matching TRBD1. The length of the CDR3 is 13 residues. The V segment lost 4 bases and the J segment 7 bases; nucleotides outside the gene matches: 3. Germline values: CDR1 MGHRA, CDR2 YSYEKL. CDR3 sequence reads: CASSPGTGGEQYF. In nucleotides, the CDR3 is TGCGCCAGCAGCCCCGGGACAGGGGGAGAGCAGTACTTC.

This clone showed up just once. The chain is built from TRBV6-5 and TRBJ2-7; 9 bases line up with TRBD1. CDR1 is MNHEY, CDR2 SVGAGI, per germline. This CDR3 is built from 14 residues. With V trimmed by 5 bases and J by 2 bases, 4 bases remained unmatched. For the CDR3, the DNA is TGTGCCAGCAGTACCTGGGACAGGGCCTACGAGCAGTACTTC. This encodes CASSTWDRAYEQYF.

The chain carries TRBV25-1 and TRBJ1-5; 7 bases align to TRBD1. The V gene's germline CDR1 is MGHDK and CDR2 SYGVNS. J gave up 1 base and V 5 bases, and 2 bases lay outside the gene matches. The CDR3 runs 14 residues. CDR3 coding DNA: TGTGCCAGCAGTCCAGGGGGGAGCAATCAGCCCCAGCATTTT. Residues: CASSPGGSNQPQHF. Complete variable domain (other parts from reference TRBV25-1 and TRBJ1-5): EADIYQTPRYLVIGTGKKITLECSQTMGHDKMYWYQQDPGMELHLIHYSYGVNSTEKGDLSSESTVSRIRTEHFPLTLESARPSHTSQYLCASSPGGSNQPQHFGDGTRLSIL.

The chain links TRBV7-2 to TRBJ1-1; 10 nucleotides agree with TRBD1. The V gene end was trimmed by 5 bases and the J gene end by 0 bases; junction bases not matched to a gene: 6. The CDR3 extends over 16 amino acids. Germline V gene data show CDR1 as SGHTA and CDR2 as FQGNSA. CDR3 protein: CASSPRQGALNTEAFF. CDR3 sequence (DNA): TGTGCCAGCAGCCCGAGACAGGGGGCCCTGAACACTGAAGCTTTCTTT.